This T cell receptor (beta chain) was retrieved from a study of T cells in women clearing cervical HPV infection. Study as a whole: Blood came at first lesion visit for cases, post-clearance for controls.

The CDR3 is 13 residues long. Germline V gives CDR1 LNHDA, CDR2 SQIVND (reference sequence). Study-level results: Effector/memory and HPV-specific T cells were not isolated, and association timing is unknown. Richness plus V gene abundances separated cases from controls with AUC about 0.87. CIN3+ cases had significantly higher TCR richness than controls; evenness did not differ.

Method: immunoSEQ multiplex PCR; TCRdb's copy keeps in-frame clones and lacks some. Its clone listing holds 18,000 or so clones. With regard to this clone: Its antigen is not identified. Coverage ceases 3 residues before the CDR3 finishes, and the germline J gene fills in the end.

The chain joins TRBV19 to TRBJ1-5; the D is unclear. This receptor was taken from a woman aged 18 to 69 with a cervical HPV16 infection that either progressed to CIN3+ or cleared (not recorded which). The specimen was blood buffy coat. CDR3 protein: CASSIFSTDPQHF. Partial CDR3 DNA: TGTGCCAGTAGTATTTTCAGCACAGATCCC.